This T cell receptor beta chain stems from a study of response to subunit inactivated influenza vaccine. Germline CDR1 is DFQATT and CDR2 is SNEGSKA (reference sequence). With 4 bases clipped from V and 3 bases from J, the junction kept 8 bases outside the gene matches. This CDR3 comprises 15 residues. TCRdb ran MiXCR on the RT-PCR reads and lists one entry per CDR3 protein. The sample has under 550,000 distinct CDR3 sequences; less than 10% are singletons. The material was PBMCs from blood, obtained 23 months after vaccination. V is TRBV20-1 and J is TRBJ2-3, with 9 bases aligning to TRBD2. The clonotype comes from a man between 50 and 69 years old who received an inactivated influenza vaccine. The CDR3 sequence is CSATSSSGVTDTQYF. CDR3 bases: TGCAGTGCTACCTCGTCTAGCGGGGTAACAGATACGCAGTATTTT.